This is a list of T cell receptor beta chains from one sample in a study of T cell responses to AZD1222 COVID-19 vaccine. Sequencing used immunoSEQ multiplex PCR; TCRdb keeps in-frame clones, though not all of them. This repertoire shows around 120,000 clones, 65% to 90% found once; its top ten account for over 25%. Sequenced material: peripheral blood, taken 28 days after the second AZD1222 dose. Receptors originate from an adult who received the AZD1222 COVID-19 vaccine. CDR3s include the opening cysteine and the closing phenylalanine or tryptophan. A D gene is named only where the DNA matches it firmly. Some rows have no size entry. The others give once, few or many, or a class for an expanded clone.

. TRBJ1-4 TRBV28 TRBD1 TGTGCCAGCAGTTTAGGTACAGGGGGAAATGAAAAACTGTTTTTT CASSLGTGGNEKLFF
. TRBJ2-1 TRBV5-1 TRBD2 TGCGCCAGCAGCTTGAGGCGCCGCGGTAGCGGGGGGGCCGGTGAGCAGTTCTTC CASSLRRRGSGGAGEQFF
once TRBJ2-7 TRBV9 . TGTGCCAGCAGCGAGGGGCCGAGGACAGATACCTACGAGCAGTACTTC CASSEGPRTDTYEQYF
. TRBJ1-1 TRBV5-5 . TGTGCCAGCAATACCGGGGATAGGGCTGAAGCTTTCTTT CASNTGDRAEAFF
. TRBJ2-3 TRBV10-3 TRBD2 TGTGCCATCAGTGAAGAGGCTAGCGGGGGGCCTAGCACAGATACGCAGTATTTT CAISEEASGGPSTDTQYF
. TRBJ1-3 TRBV6-6 TRBD1 TGTGCCACCTGGGGGACAGAACACTCTGGAAACACCATATATTTT CATWGTEHSGNTIYF
. TRBJ1-3 TRBV5-1 TRBD1 TGCGCCAGCAGGGAACAGGGGTCTGGAAACACCATATATTTT CASREQGSGNTIYF
few TRBJ1-5 TRBV2 . TGTGCCAGCAGTGTGGGGGAAAGGGGCAATCAGCCCCAGCATTTT CASSVGERGNQPQHF
. TRBJ1-1 TRBV7-9 TRBD1 TGTGCCAGCAGTTCGACAGGGGCCTACACTGAAGCTTTCTTT CASSSTGAYTEAFF
few TRBJ2-5 TRBV2 . TGTGCCAGCAGTGATCACCTCCGGTACCAAGAGACCCAGTACTTC CASSDHLRYQETQYF
. TRBJ1-5 TRBV15 . TGTGCCACCAGCAGAGGTTCAGGGATTCGGAATCAGCCCCAGCATTTT CATSRGSGIRNQPQHF
. TRBJ2-5 TRBV7-3 . TGTGCCAGCAGCTTAAGACCCAAAGAGACCCAGTACTTC CASSLRPKETQYF
. TRBJ2-5 TRBV7-9 . TGTGCCAGCAGCCCCGGGACGAAAGAGACCCAGTACTTC CASSPGTKETQYF
. TRBJ2-7 TRBV7-3 TRBD1 TGTGCCAGCAGCTGGGCGGGGGGACAGGGGTACGAGCAGTACTTC CASSWAGGQGYEQYF
. TRBJ2-7 TRBV4-3 . TGCGCCAGCAGCCAAGATGCGGGCTCCTACGAGCAGTACTTC CASSQDAGSYEQYF
few TRBJ2-3 TRBV7-3 . TGTGCCAGCAGCCCCCACGGGTCAGATACGCAGTATTTT CASSPHGSDTQYF
. TRBJ2-1 TRBV28 TRBD2 TGTGCCAGCAGTTTCGTCAGCGGGGGGCCCTACAATGAGCAGTTCTTC CASSFVSGGPYNEQFF
. TRBJ2-3 TRBV30 . TGTGCCTGGAGTGTAGCCGGGGGCACAGATACGCAGTATTTT CAWSVAGGTDTQYF
. TRBJ1-1 TRBV7-9 TRBD1 TGTGCCAGCGGCTCAGGGGGGGCTGAAGCTTTCTTT CASGSGGAEAFF
once TRBJ1-5 TRBV18 . TGTGCCAGCTCACCCGGGAGGGAGGGTGGCAATCAGCCCCAGCATTTT CASSPGREGGNQPQHF
. TRBJ1-3 TRBV6-2/TRBV6-3 . TGTGCCAGCAGTTACTCGAATTTGCCAGGACTTAACTCTGGAAACACCATATATTTT CASSYSNLPGLNSGNTIYF
. TRBJ1-2 TRBV12-3/TRBV12-4 . TGTGCCAGCAGCTGGGGGGCAGCCTATGGCTACACCTTC CASSWGAAYGYTF
. TRBJ1-1 TRBV19 . TGTGCCAGTAGTATAGGGGGGGTCAGCACTGAAGCTTTCTTT CASSIGGVSTEAFF
. TRBJ1-2 TRBV6-5 . TGTGCCAGCAGTTACAATGGGGGGCAGGATGGCTACACCTTC CASSYNGGQDGYTF
once TRBJ1-4 TRBV7-2 TRBD1 TGTGCCAGCAGCTTCAGACAGGGGGGTGAAAAACTGTTTTTT CASSFRQGGEKLFF
. TRBJ2-1 TRBV7-8 TRBD2 TGTGCCAGCAGCCTTCGCTGGACTAGCGGGGGTGGCGACAATGAGCAGTTCTTC CASSLRWTSGGGDNEQFF
. TRBJ2-1 TRBV18 . TGTGCCAGCTCACCACCGGAGTTTTCCTACAATGAGCAGTTCTTC CASSPPEFSYNEQFF
. TRBJ1-5 TRBV7-8 . TGTGCCAGCAGCTTAGTGGGCTGGTCGAGAGGCAATCAGCCCCAGCATTTT CASSLVGWSRGNQPQHF
. TRBJ2-3 TRBV6-5 TRBD1 TGTGCCAGCAGTTCGCGACAGGGGATAACGACAGATACGCAGTATTTT CASSSRQGITTDTQYF
. TRBJ1-1 TRBV11-3 . TGTGCCAGCAGCGGGGGGTGGGACGATGAAGCTTTCTTT CASSGGWDDEAFF
. TRBJ1-1 TRBV29-1 TRBD1 TGCAGCGCCGTACAGGGGGCCTCTGAAGCTTTCTTT CSAVQGASEAFF
. TRBJ2-1 TRBV30 . TGTGCCTGGAGGACAGAGTCCGCATGTAATTCCTACAATGAGCAGTTCTTC CAWRTESACNSYNEQFF
. TRBJ2-3 TRBV12-5 TRBD1 TGTGCTAGTGGTTTGACGCAGGGGGCGCGGACAGATACGCAGTATTTT CASGLTQGARTDTQYF
. TRBJ1-2 TRBV7-2 . TGTGCCAGCAGTCCACAGTCTTATGGCTACACCTTC CASSPQSYGYTF
. TRBJ2-7 TRBV5-1 . TGCGCCAGCAGCTTAATTACACAGGGAGACTACGAGCAGTACTTC CASSLITQGDYEQYF
few TRBJ1-1 TRBV19 . TGTGCCAGTAGTCGCTACAGGGATGGGACTGAAGCTTTCTTT CASSRYRDGTEAFF
. TRBJ1-1 TRBV2 TRBD1 TGTGCCAGCAGTGATGACTCCAGGGGGCTCGTGAACACTGAAGCTTTCTTT CASSDDSRGLVNTEAFF
. TRBJ1-1 TRBV5-5 . TGTGCCAGCAGCTTGGTGCCCGTGAACACTGAAGCTTTCTTT CASSLVPVNTEAFF
. TRBJ2-7 TRBV19 . TGTGCCAGTAGTATAGATCCCACAGGCGGCTACGAGCAGTACTTC CASSIDPTGGYEQYF
. TRBJ1-2 TRBV10-3 . TGTGCCATCAGTGAGTCTAGGGAGGGAGGCTACACCTTC CAISESREGGYTF
. TRBJ2-7 TRBV14 . TGTGCCAGCAGCCAAGAGTCGGTGGGGGCGCTTGACGAGCAGTACTTC CASSQESVGALDEQYF
. TRBJ1-6 TRBV19 TRBD1 TGTGCCAGTAGTATAGGGGGACAGGGGTATTCACCCCTCCACTTT CASSIGGQGYSPLHF
. TRBJ2-2 TRBV15 TRBD1 TGTGCCACCGGACAGGGCAGGACAGCGCGCACCGGGGAGCTGTTTTTT CATGQGRTARTGELFF
. TRBJ2-5 TRBV7-9 TRBD1 TGTGCCAGCAGCTTGGGACAGGGGGGGAAAGAGACCCAGTACTTC CASSLGQGGKETQYF
. TRBJ2-7 TRBV4-1 . TGCGCCAGCAGCCATGGGAGCTCCTACGAGCAGTACTTC CASSHGSSYEQYF
. TRBJ2-3 TRBV3-1/TRBV3-2 TRBD1 TGTGCCAGCAGCCAAGGGGACAGGACAGATACGCAGTATTTT CASSQGDRTDTQYF
. TRBJ2-1 TRBV7-6 . TGTGCCAGCAGCTTACGGGCTATCGGGCGGGGGACATACAATGAGCAGTTCTTC CASSLRAIGRGTYNEQFF
few TRBJ1-3 TRBV19 . TGTGCCAGTAAAAAGTATGTAGACAGTGGGGCCGTCGGAAACACCATATATTTT CASKKYVDSGAVGNTIYF
few TRBJ2-3 TRBV10-2 . TGCGCCAGCGGAGCGTTGGATACGCAGTATTTT CASGALDTQYF
. TRBJ1-2 TRBV18 . TGTGCCAGCTCACCGCAGGGTGTCGGCTCTCTGGTGGGCTACACCTTC CASSPQGVGSLVGYTF
. TRBJ1-1 TRBV5-5 . TGTGCCAGCAGCCCCCAGATAACCGTGAACACTGAAGCTTTCTTT CASSPQITVNTEAFF
medium-sized TRBJ1-1 TRBV5-6 . TGTGCCAGCAGCACCGATGAGAACACTGAAGCTTTCTTT CASSTDENTEAFF
. TRBJ1-1 TRBV7-9 . TGTGCCAGCAGCTTAGGGGACAACAGGAGGAACACTGAAGCTTTCTTT CASSLGDNRRNTEAFF
. TRBJ1-5 TRBV2 . TGTGCCAGTGAGGGGGAGGCCAATCAGCCCCAGCATTTT CASEGEANQPQHF
. TRBJ2-1 TRBV28 . TGTGCCAGCAGTCTAGAAGGGGCCTACAATGAGCAGTTCTTC CASSLEGAYNEQFF
. TRBJ1-1 TRBV4-2 . TGTGCCAGCAGCCAAGTGGGGCAGATCTTCACTGAAGCTTTCTTT CASSQVGQIFTEAFF